Detailed here is one TCR beta chain. Its antigen is not known. Regarding treatment: roughly 10-day PBMC culture with coronavirus spike peptide pools or control peptides (ViraFEST assay). Cultured CD4+ T cell DNA underwent sequencing with the Oncomine TCR Beta short-read assay. TCRdb analysed the PCR reads with MiXCR anew, one entry per CDR3 protein. The sample includes roughly 14,000 distinct CDR3 sequences, approximately 39% of them seen just once. The data stem from a study of vaccination and CD4 T cells after COVID-19. Trimming took 5 bases from V and 5 from J, leaving 16 bases between them. From germline, CDR1 is MNHNS and CDR2 SASEGT. The CDR3 is 14 amino acids.

Sequences were derived from CD4+ T cells from blood, cultured in vitro, sampled before SARS-CoV-2 vaccination. This receptor was taken from a human donor who had recovered from COVID-19. The chain links TRBV6-1 to TRBJ2-7, with D tentatively TRBD1 or TRBD2 (5 bases each). CDR3 protein: CASSRSRGVHEQYF. In nucleotides, the CDR3 is TGTGCCAGCAGTCGATCTAGAGGGGTCCACGAGCAGTACTTC.